These 28 T cell receptor beta chains were all obtained from the same sample, sequenced in a study of blood T cells in healthy people across ages (dated by TCRdb to the mid-2010s). The library came from 5' RACE. Reads for this sample came from an Illumina HiSeq 2500. A second PCR of about 6 to 11 cycles was performed with a sample-barcoded 5' primer and a J-beta primer mix. TCRdb itself trimmed the public reads at Q25 with fastp, ran MiXCR and retained productive beta chains. CDR3 protein sequences are deduplicated, and each keeps its most common genes and DNA. The sample table contains hundreds of thousands of distinct CDR3 sequences; only one count was recorded for around 43% of them. The top ten constitute around 30% of the sample. The sample was blood. Receptors were obtained from an elderly man in good health.

This clonotype was recorded many times. The gene calls are TRBV29-1 and TRBJ2-3; 7 bases align to TRBD2. The CDR3 sequence is 14 residues long. Trimming took 2 bases from V and 2 from J; bases not matched to a gene: 4. In germline, CDR1 is SQVTM, CDR2 ANQGSEA. In nucleotides, the CDR3 is TGCAGCGTTGAACCAGCGGGATCCACAGATACGCAGTATTTT. Translation gives CSVEPAGSTDTQYF.

There are a few counts of this clonotype. This rearrangement joins TRBV20-1 to TRBJ2-7; tentative D call: TRBD2 (6 bases). The CDR3 runs 14 residues. V was shortened by 6 bases and J by 2 bases, with 17 bases between the two germline ends. CDR1 is DFQATT, CDR2 SNEGSKA, per germline (reference sequence). The CDR3 region has the DNA TGCAGTGCCCGGGGTTCGGGGGATGCCTACGAGCAGTACTTC. Translated, it gives CSARGSGDAYEQYF.

The V call is TRBV3-1, the J call TRBJ1-1; TRBD1 matches 7 bases. CDR1 is LGHDT, CDR2 YNNKEL, per germline (reference sequence). The J segment lost 0 bases and the V segment lost 2 bases, leaving 3 bases of the junction unmatched. CDR3 size: 15 residues. The CDR3 DNA follows: TGTGCCAGCAGCCAAAGGCAGGGGGTGAACACTGAAGCTTTCTTT. Translating gives CASSQRQGVNTEAFF.

This clonotype was counted once. One base away lies a much larger clone, so this may be a sequencing read error. This rearrangement joins TRBV29-1 to TRBJ2-5; the match to TRBD1 covers 9 bases. Germline assignment: CDR1 SQVTM and CDR2 ANQGSEA. This CDR3 is built from 12 residues. Here the CDR3 DNA reads TGCGGCGCCACAGGGGGCGGGGAGACCCAGTACTTC. This codes for CGATGGGETQYF.

This clonotype was seen a few times. The DNA of the CDR3 is TGTGCCAGCAGCGGCCGACCTAGCACAGATACGCAGTATTTT. Amino acid sequence: CASSGRPSTDTQYF. The genes are TRBV3-1 and TRBJ2-3; no clear D. The CDR3 totals 14 residues. V was shortened by 5 bases and J by 0 bases, with 9 bases between the two germline ends. Germline CDR1 reads LGHDT; CDR2 reads YNNKEL (reference sequence).

This clonotype was counted a single time. As DNA, the CDR3 is TGTGCCAGCAGCCAAGCTTGGACTAGCGGGAGGGCTAGTGAGCAGTTCTTC. It translates to CASSQAWTSGRASEQFF. The chain is built from TRBV3-1 and TRBJ2-1, with 15 bases that match TRBD2. CDR3 length: 17 amino acids. The ends lost 1 base at V and 9 bases at J; junction bases unmatched: 7. The germline gives CDR1 LGHDT, CDR2 YNNKEL (reference sequence).

The chain combines TRBV29-1 with TRBJ1-2; 7 bases line up with TRBD1. With 0 bases clipped from V and 4 bases from J, the junction kept 11 bases outside the gene matches. The CDR3 runs to 16 residues. Looked up from germline, CDR1 is SQVTM and CDR2 is ANQGSEA. The CDR3 region is CSVEDFRGARGYGYTF. In DNA form, the CDR3 reads TGCAGCGTTGAAGATTTCAGGGGGGCACGGGGCTATGGCTACACCTTC.

In this sample, this clonotype turned up a few times. This chain connects TRBV12-5 to TRBJ2-2; D might be TRBD1 (6 bases). Germline CDR1 and CDR2: LGHNT and FRNRAP. V was trimmed by 7 bases and J by 5 bases, leaving 14 bases between them. The CDR3 is 14 amino acids. This CDR3 is CASAPGTLTGELFF. The CDR3 DNA follows: TGTGCTAGTGCCCCCGGGACACTGACCGGGGAGCTGTTTTTT.

This clonotype was observed a handful of times. A much bigger clone sits one base away, suggesting this may be a read error. The chain carries TRBV7-9 and TRBJ1-2, with D unclear. CDR1 and CDR2 from the germline V gene are SEHNR and FQNEAQ (reference sequence). This CDR3 has 8 amino acids. The CDR3: CSSPGYTF. The CDR3, as DNA: TGTTCCAGCCCCGGCTACACCTTC.

At least ten counts were recorded for this clonotype. The V and J genes are TRBV28 and TRBJ2-7; D not certain. The CDR3 length is 11 residues. Per the germline V gene, CDR1 is MDHEN and CDR2 is SYDVKM. V was pared by 5 bases and J by 6 bases, with 8 bases between. The DNA of the CDR3 is TGTGCCAGCAGTCGCGCCCCCGAGCAGTACTTC. Translating it yields CASSRAPEQYF.

The chain uses TRBV2 and TRBJ1-1; tentative D call: TRBD1 (5 bases). The CDR3 runs to 14 residues. Germline lookup yields CDR1 SNHLY and CDR2 FYNNEI. With 6 bases removed from V and 7 bases from J, the gap between germline ends came to 18 bases. CDR3 residues: CASSNRDGRLEAFF. The DNA of the CDR3 is TGTGCCAGCAGCAACCGGGACGGAAGGCTTGAAGCTTTCTTT.

This clonotype has a handful of counts. The chain uses TRBV14 and TRBJ2-1, with TRBD2 matching over 12 bases. Unmatched junction bases numbered 4, after V lost 0 bases and J lost 4 bases. This CDR3 has 17 amino acids. Germline V gene data show CDR1 as SGHDN and CDR2 as FVKESK. This CDR3 reads CASSQDRTSGTYNEQFF. The CDR3 bases are TGTGCCAGCAGCCAAGACCGGACTAGCGGGACTTACAATGAGCAGTTCTTC.

The chain couples TRBV20-1 to TRBJ2-2, with 8 bases identical to TRBD2. CDR1 and CDR2 from the germline V gene are DFQATT and SNEGSKA (reference sequence). Germline trimming cut 3 bases from V and 6 bases from J; bases unmatched to any gene: 0. The CDR3 consists of 12 residues. CDR3 bases: TGCAGTGCTAGGGGACTAGCCGGGGAGCTGTTTTTT. Amino acids: CSARGLAGELFF.

In this sample, this clonotype turned up a few times. This chain uses TRBV30 with TRBJ2-1; TRBD2 matches 9 bases. Germline CDR1 is GTSNPN and CDR2 is SVGIG (reference sequence). With 2 bases clipped from V and 8 bases from J, the junction kept 10 bases outside the gene matches. The CDR3 totals 15 residues. CDR3 sequence (DNA): TGTGCCTGGAGTAAGCCTAGCGGGAATATCGATGAGCAGTTCTTC. Residues: CAWSKPSGNIDEQFF.

On this clonotype: At one boundary the junction diverges from the germline segment, which might be a read error. The chain joins TRBV7-2 to TRBJ2-1; 11 bases agree with TRBD1. The CDR3 is 14 residues long. Germline loops: CDR1 SGHTA, CDR2 FQGNSA. CDR3 DNA: TGTGCCAGCAGCCTGGACAGGGGGCGGGGTGAGGAGTTCTTC. It specifies CASSLDRGRGEEFF.

The rearrangement joins TRBV7-2 to TRBJ1-6, with 8 bases that match TRBD1. CDR3 length: 15 residues. Germline values: CDR1 SGHTA, CDR2 FQGNSA. The V gene end was trimmed by 4 bases and the J gene end by 10 bases; junction bases not matched to a gene: 9. The CDR3 coding sequence is TGTGCCAGCAGCTCCACGACAGGGGCGCGATCACCCCTCCACTTT. Amino acids: CASSSTTGARSPLHF.

V is TRBV9 and J is TRBJ2-5, with D possibly being TRBD1 (6 bases). The closer fit of TRBJ2-7 to the DNA end suggests the J call may be wrong. The CDR3 contains 15 residues. Looked up from germline, CDR1 is SGDLS and CDR2 is YYNGEE. CDR3 nucleotides: TGTGCCAGCAGCGCAAATTACGGGACACCCTACGAGCAGTACTTC. Residues: CASSANYGTPYEQYF.

This clonotype was found a few times. The chain joins TRBV7-3 to TRBJ2-3; 12 bases fit TRBD2. This CDR3 contains 16 residues. Per the germline V gene, CDR1 is SGHTA and CDR2 is FQGTGA. V was clipped by 0 bases and J by 7 bases; unmatched bases: 5. CDR3 loop: CASSLTFTSGRNTQYF. The CDR3 DNA reads TGTGCCAGCAGCTTAACGTTCACTAGCGGGAGGAATACGCAGTATTTT. Using reference TRBV7-3 and TRBJ2-3 for the parts outside the CDR3, the full variable domain is GAGVSQTPSNKVTEKGKYVELRCDPISGHTALYWYRQSLGQGPEFLIYFQGTGAADDSGLPNDRFFAVRPEGSVSTLKIQRTERGDSAVYLCASSLTFTSGRNTQYFGPGTRLTVL.

The table lists this clonotype with a count of one. This chain uses TRBV27 with TRBJ2-5, with D possibly TRBD1 on 7 matching bases. Trimming removed 5 bases at V and 4 bases at J, with 14 bases between. The CDR3 loop spans 14 amino acids. The germline V gene has CDR1 MNHEY and CDR2 SMNVEV (reference sequence). The DNA of the CDR3 is TGTGCCAGCAGTCCCGCCCAGGGGGGAGAGACCCAGTACTTC. Amino acid sequence: CASSPAQGGETQYF.

This chain links TRBV6-2 or TRBV6-3 with TRBJ2-3; D not certain. V was shortened by 7 bases and J by 4 bases, with 9 bases between the two germline ends. Germline V gene lookup returns CDR1 MNHEY and CDR2 SVGEGT. The CDR3 is made up of 12 amino acids. The DNA for the CDR3 is TGTGCCAGCACTGACTGGGCAGATACGCAGTATTTT. Translated: CASTDWADTQYF.

This clonotype was seen a single time. The gene calls are TRBV20-1 and TRBJ2-7, with 9 bases aligning to TRBD1. The CDR3 runs to 13 residues. V lost 3 bases, J lost 2 bases, and 2 bases stayed unmatched. In germline, CDR1 is DFQATT, CDR2 SNEGSKA (reference sequence). This CDR3 reads CSARRTGAYEQYF. CDR3 in DNA: TGCAGTGCTAGGAGGACAGGGGCCTACGAGCAGTACTTC.

This clonotype was found a few times. CDR3 nucleotide sequence: TGTGCCAGCAGTACACGACAGGGGGCTATCCTGACAGATACGCAGTATTTT. It yields the protein CASSTRQGAILTDTQYF. The rearrangement uses TRBV25-1 and TRBJ2-3, with 10 nucleotides matching TRBD1. Germline CDR1 is MGHDK and CDR2 is SYGVNS. V lost 5 bases to trimming and J lost 3 bases; unmatched junction nucleotides: 11. The CDR3 has 17 residues.

This clonotype appeared many times. The chain links TRBV20-1 to TRBJ2-1, with D uncertain. V lost 0 bases and J lost 6, with 12 bases in between. The CDR3 loop spans 14 amino acids. Germline V gene lookup returns CDR1 DFQATT and CDR2 SNEGSKA (reference sequence). The CDR3 coding sequence is TGCAGTGCTAGAGATACGAACCCTTTCAATGAGCAGTTCTTC. Translating gives CSARDTNPFNEQFF.

In its sample, this clonotype was seen a few times. The rearrangement joins TRBV30 to TRBJ2-7; TRBD1 agrees at 10 bases. The J segment lost 5 bases and the V segment lost 3 bases, leaving 7 bases of the junction unmatched. Germline CDR1 GTSNPN, CDR2 SVGIG (reference sequence). The CDR3 spans 14 residues. CDR3 loop: CAWSAGTGAHEQYF. The CDR3, as DNA: TGTGCCTGGAGCGCCGGGACAGGGGCCCACGAGCAGTACTTC.

Remarks on this clonotype: A much bigger clone sits one base away, suggesting this may be a read error. The V call is TRBV29-1, the J call TRBJ2-1; tentative D call: TRBD1 (6 bases). CDR1 and CDR2 from the germline V gene are SQVTM and ANQGSEA. V lost 3 bases to trimming and J lost 13 bases, with 16 bases between them. The CDR3 totals 12 residues. CDR3 sequence (DNA): TGCAGCGTTGACAGGGGCGAAGAGACCCAGTTCTTC. Translating gives CSVDRGEETQFF.

This CDR3 is CASSLLLRGQGFSPLHF. In nucleotides, the CDR3 is TGTGCCAGCAGCTTGTTACTCCGTGGACAGGGGTTCTCACCCCTCCACTTT. The V call is TRBV7-6, the J call TRBJ1-6; TRBD1 aligns across 9 bases. CDR3 size: 17 residues. J gave up 10 bases and V 3 bases, and 13 bases lay outside the gene matches. Germline CDR1 and CDR2: SGHVS and FNYEAQ.

The J gene is TRBJ2-7, the V gene TRBV21-1. TRBV21-1 counts as a pseudogene. This CDR3 spans 18 amino acids. DNA of the CDR3: TGTGCCAGCAGCAAAGCGCTATCTCTGGACTACCACTCCTACGAGCAGTACTTC. It specifies CASSKALSLDYHSYEQYF.

This chain uses TRBV12-3 or TRBV12-4 with TRBJ1-1; maybe TRBD1 (6 bases). This CDR3 region has 15 residues. V was pared by 7 bases and J by 0 bases, with 15 bases between. CDR3 sequence reads: CASTPQGPMNTEAFF. CDR3 DNA: TGTGCCAGCACCCCGCAGGGGCCTATGAACACTGAAGCTTTCTTT.